Sequencing of this T cell receptor (beta chain) was carried out in a study of T cell responses to AZD1222 COVID-19 vaccine. Findings and limits, study-wide: Repertoire sampling was restricted to post-peak T cell response timepoints.

Second-dose groups at about 4 or about 12 weeks were pooled. Sequencing used immunoSEQ multiplex PCR; TCRdb keeps in-frame clones, though not all of them. The data contain approximately 160,000 clones, roughly nine tenths of them singletons. This clone was counted a few times. The antigen is unknown. This sample also contains other DNA sequences that code for the same CDR3. CDR1 is LGHDT, CDR2 YNNKEL, per germline (reference sequence). The CDR3 consists of 12 residues. Trimming pared 0 bases from V and 6 bases from J, leaving 5 bases between. The V gene is TRBV3-1 (or the pseudogene TRBV3-2), the J gene TRBJ1-2; D remains ambiguous. The input for sequencing was peripheral blood, taken 28 days after the second AZD1222 dose. This clonotype was sampled from an adult who received the AZD1222 COVID-19 vaccine. The CDR3 DNA reads as TGTGCCAGCAGCCAAGAAGGAGATGGCTACACCTTC. It specifies CASSQEGDGYTF.